This T cell receptor beta chain was sequenced during a study of shared clonotypes between healthy human individuals. Study context: CD4 naive and CD4 memory each took three plates per donor, while CD8 naive took two and CD8 memory one.

The CDR3 is 15 residues long. With 4 bases clipped from V and 3 bases from J, the junction kept 9 bases outside the gene matches. Germline V gene lookup returns CDR1 MGHRA and CDR2 YSYEKL. General study findings and limits: In the sorted subsets, rarefaction showed sequencing was incomplete despite large depth.

Data came from immunoSEQ multiplex PCR; TCRdb stores just in-frame clones and leaves some out. Of over 95,000 clones in the sample, 55% to 70% were seen once. HIV-negative, healthy adults without recent acute infections or vaccinations were the donors. For this clone: What it binds is unknown.

V usage is TRBV4-1 and J usage is TRBJ2-7; 7 bases are shared with TRBD2. This TCR came from a woman aged 25 to 45 in good health. What was sequenced was memory CD8+ T cells sorted from blood. Subset described: CD45RO+ cells pooled with CCR7-negative TemRA cells. CDR3 residues: CASSLHRGGDYEQYF. In DNA form, the CDR3 reads TGCGCCAGCAGCCTCCACCGCGGGGGAGACTACGAGCAGTACTTC.